A single sample is the source of the 18 T cell receptor beta chains below, sequenced in a study of T cell repertoires in cytomegalovirus infection. From the reads, TCRdb called clonotypes with MiXCR, one entry per CDR3 protein. The table shows under 350,000 distinct CDR3 sequences, with roughly 9.3% occurring only once. The material sequenced was PBMCs. The receptors shown here come from a human donor in good health (CMV status not recorded). Some clones in this sample may be carry-over from other donors' samples.

Ten or more counts support this clonotype. The chain is built from TRBV6-2 or TRBV6-3 and TRBJ2-4; tentative D call: TRBD1 (6 bases). V lost 2 bases and J 9 bases, leaving 17 bases between the germline ends. Germline V gene lookup returns CDR1 MNHEY and CDR2 SVGEGT. CDR3 size: 15 residues. CDR3 loop: CASSYPIGTGIIQYF. The CDR3 DNA reads TGTGCCAGCAGTTACCCCATCGGAACAGGGATCATTCAGTACTTC.

Only a few counts were recorded for this clonotype. The V gene is TRBV5-1, the J gene TRBJ2-1; D is uncertain. This CDR3 comprises 13 residues. The V gene's germline CDR1 is SGHRS and CDR2 YFSETQ. Trimming took 1 base from V and 4 from J, leaving 6 bases between them. CDR3 in DNA: TGCGCCAGCAGCTTGAATGAATACAATGAGCAGTTCTTC. Protein product: CASSLNEYNEQFF.

This clonotype was seen at least ten times. The CDR3 bases are TGCAGCGTTGAGCTTGGGCAGGGTGGTTATGGCTACACCTTC. This sequence encodes CSVELGQGGYGYTF. The gene calls are TRBV29-1 and TRBJ1-2; D might be TRBD1 (5 bases). The germline V gene encodes CDR1 SQVTM and CDR2 ANQGSEA. Trimming removed 3 bases from V and 5 bases from J, with 16 bases in between. The CDR3 is made up of 14 amino acids.

Ten or more counts support this clonotype. The junction and the germline gene differ at one end; a read error may be behind it. This chain joins TRBV20-1 and TRBJ2-6; D perhaps matches TRBD2 (6 bases). Germline V lookup: CDR1 DFQATT, CDR2 SNEGSKA (reference sequence). The CDR3 consists of 15 residues. DNA for the CDR3: TGCAGTGCCAGAGTCGGGAGTTCTGGGGCCAACGTCCTGACTTTC. This sequence encodes CSARVGSSGANVLTF.

Note on this clonotype: Sequence at one end of the junction differs from germline and may be a read error. J is TRBJ2-1 and V is TRBV5-1, with TRBD1 identical over 7 bases. CDR1 and CDR2 (germline): SGHRS, YFSETQ. CDR3 length equals 14 residues. CDR3 protein: CAGSWGTAYNEQFF. CDR3 DNA: TGCGCCGGCAGCTGGGGGACAGCCTACAATGAGCAGTTCTTC.

This chain connects TRBV19 to TRBJ2-7; D is possibly TRBD1 (6 bases). Trimming removed 5 bases at V and 6 bases at J, with 14 bases between. This CDR3 has 13 residues. Per the germline V gene, CDR1 is LNHDA and CDR2 is SQIVND (reference sequence). The CDR3 bases are TGTGCCAGTAGTCCGACAGGTCATGGCGAGCAGTACTTC. This codes for CASSPTGHGEQYF.

This clonotype was seen at least ten times. V and J are TRBV5-1 and TRBJ1-2; a possible D gene is TRBD1 (5 bases). V lost 2 bases and J lost 5, with 16 bases in between. The CDR3 length is 15 residues. Per germline, CDR1 SGHRS and CDR2 YFSETQ. This CDR3 is CASSFQGYGPYGYTF. CDR3 sequence (DNA): TGCGCCAGCAGCTTCCAGGGATATGGTCCATATGGCTACACCTTC.

In its sample, this clonotype was seen many times. The gene calls are TRBV15 and TRBJ2-2, with 8 positions matching TRBD1. The CDR3 runs to 17 residues. Per germline, CDR1 LNHNV and CDR2 YYDKDF (reference sequence). After removal of 0 bases from V and 7 bases from J, the junction contained 10 bases not matched to a gene. The chain's CDR3 is CATSREGDRGLGGELFF. The CDR3 DNA is TGTGCCACCAGCAGAGAGGGTGACAGGGGTCTAGGCGGGGAGCTGTTTTTT.

This clonotype was recorded a few times. The V and J genes are TRBV20-1 and TRBJ1-1; D remains unclear. Germline CDR1 reads DFQATT; CDR2 reads SNEGSKA (reference sequence). Trimming cost V 3 bases and J 4 bases, with 9 bases left between them. CDR3 length equals 12 residues. CDR3 residues: CSARRAGTEAFF. The CDR3 DNA reads TGCAGTGCTAGGCGGGCGGGCACTGAAGCTTTCTTT.

This clonotype was observed many times. CDR3 in DNA: TGTGCCACCAGCAGAGTCCGGGGGGGGAACTACGAGCAGTACTTC. Residues: CATSRVRGGNYEQYF. The chain has TRBV15 and TRBJ2-7, with 8 bases fitting TRBD2. The CDR3 consists of 15 residues. Germline CDR1 LNHNV, CDR2 YYDKDF (reference sequence). J lost 3 bases, V lost 1 base, and 5 bases had no gene match.

This clonotype showed up many times. This chain connects TRBV18 to TRBJ2-2; no clear D gene. The CDR3 covers 13 residues. CDR1 KGHSH and CDR2 LQKENI come from the germline V gene. The V end lost 8 bases, the J end lost 0 bases, and 7 bases lay between the germline ends. In nucleotides, the CDR3 is TGTGCCAGCCTTGCGCCGAACACCGGGGAGCTGTTTTTT. Translation gives CASLAPNTGELFF.

The chain links TRBV25-1 to TRBJ2-5, with 8 bases identical to TRBD2. The germline CDR1 and CDR2 sequences are MGHDK and SYGVNS. V was pared by 2 bases and J by 4 bases, with 9 bases of the junction left unmatched. The CDR3 totals 16 residues. In DNA form, the CDR3 reads TGTGCCAGCAGTGAAAAGTTAATAGCGGGGATAGAGACCCAGTACTTC. Translation gives CASSEKLIAGIETQYF.

This clonotype was counted only a few times. The V and J genes are TRBV20-1 and TRBJ1-1; no clear D. The CDR3 covers 12 residues. V was pared by 4 bases and J by 6 bases, with 12 bases between. Looked up from germline, CDR1 is DFQATT and CDR2 is SNEGSKA (reference sequence). The CDR3 here is CSAIPTMAEAFF. In nucleotides, the CDR3 is TGCAGTGCTATACCCACAATGGCTGAAGCTTTCTTT.

The chain employs TRBV29-1 and TRBJ2-2; D gene uncertain. Germline V gives CDR1 SQVTM, CDR2 ANQGSEA. The CDR3 spans 15 residues. V lost 6 bases, J lost 0 bases, and 14 bases lay in between. The CDR3, as DNA: TGCAGCGTCGCCGCCATGGCAACGAACACCGGGGAGCTGTTTTTT. The encoded protein is CSVAAMATNTGELFF.

The rearrangement links TRBV29-1 to TRBJ2-3; 7 bases match TRBD2. The CDR3 is 13 residues long. Germline values: CDR1 SQVTM, CDR2 ANQGSEA. The V gene end was trimmed by 6 bases and the J gene end by 2 bases; junction bases not matched to a gene: 5. CDR3 residues: CSVLAAITDTQYF. For the CDR3, the DNA is TGCAGCGTCCTAGCGGCTATCACAGATACGCAGTATTTT.

The V call is TRBV6-2 or TRBV6-3, the J call TRBJ1-1; tentative D call: TRBD1 (6 bases). The germline V gene has CDR1 MNHEY and CDR2 SVGEGT. The CDR3 totals 16 residues. V lost 2 bases, J lost 0 bases, and 13 bases lay in between. In DNA form, the CDR3 reads TGTGCCAGCAGTTACCCGAGGGGGAGACTGAACACTGAAGCTTTCTTT. Its protein product is CASSYPRGRLNTEAFF.

This clonotype has just a few counts. V gene TRBV4-1 combines with J gene TRBJ1-5; D ambiguous. Germline CDR1 is MGHRA and CDR2 is YSYEKL. The CDR3 length is 15 residues. The germline V and J ends were trimmed by 6 bases and 1 base, with 13 bases remaining between them. CDR3 loop: CASRKAENSNQPQHF. The CDR3 nucleotides are TGCGCCAGCAGGAAAGCGGAAAACAGCAATCAGCCCCAGCATTTT.

The chain couples TRBV19 to TRBJ2-3, with D possibly being TRBD2 (5 bases). This CDR3 is 13 amino acids long. V was trimmed by 10 bases and J by 1 base, leaving 12 bases between them. Germline loops: CDR1 LNHDA, CDR2 SQIVND (reference sequence). The CDR3 DNA is TGTGCCACCCTAGCCCCCCGCACAGATACGCAGTATTTT. Encoded protein: CATLAPRTDTQYF.